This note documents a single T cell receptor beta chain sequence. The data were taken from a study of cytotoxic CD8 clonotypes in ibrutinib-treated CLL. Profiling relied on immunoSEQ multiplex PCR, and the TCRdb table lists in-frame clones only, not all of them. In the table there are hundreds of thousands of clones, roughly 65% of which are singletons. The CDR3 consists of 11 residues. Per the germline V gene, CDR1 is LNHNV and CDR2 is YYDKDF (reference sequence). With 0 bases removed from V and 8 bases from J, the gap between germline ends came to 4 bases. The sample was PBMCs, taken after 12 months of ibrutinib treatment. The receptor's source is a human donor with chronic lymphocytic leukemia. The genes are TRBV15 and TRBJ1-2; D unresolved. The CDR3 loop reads CATSRDTGYTF. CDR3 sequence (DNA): TGTGCCACCAGCAGAGATACAGGCTACACCTTC. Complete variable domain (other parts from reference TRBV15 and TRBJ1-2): DAMVIQNPRYQVTQFGKPVTLSCSQTLNHNVMYWYQQKSSQAPKLLFHYYDKDFNNEADTPDNFQSRRPNTSFCFLDIRSPGLGDTAMYLCATSRDTGYTFGSGTRLTVV.